This T cell receptor beta chain was profiled in a study of blood T cell repertoires in COVID-19. Study context: COVID-19 samples, acute and convalescent, were from the United States, Italy and Spain.

Trimming took 7 bases from V and 8 from J, leaving 7 bases between them. The CDR3 runs 10 residues. TCRdb's table, derived via immunoSEQ multiplex PCR, lists solely in-frame clones and lacks some. The sample lists approximately 400,000 clones, roughly four fifths occurring once. Participant-given clinical history determined each cohort assignment. Before being deemed recovered, Cohort 3 donors had two negative PCRs, clearance, or symptom resolution. The specimen sequenced was PBMCs or T cells enriched from blood (not recorded which). The V and J genes are TRBV12-3 or TRBV12-4 and TRBJ2-3; the D is unclear. The clonotype was recovered from a woman aged 45-65 years who had recovered from COVID-19. The chain's CDR3 is CASNYPTQYF. CDR3 DNA: TGTGCCAGCAATTATCCTACGCAGTATTTT.